Sequencing of this T cell receptor beta chain was carried out in a study of T cells in Graves' hyperthyroidism and ophthalmopathy. Researchers barred patients who had uncontrolled infection, other autoimmune disease, pregnancy or lactation. This clonotype turned up a few times. The CDR3 spans 16 residues. CDR1 MNHEY and CDR2 SMNVEV come from the germline V gene (reference sequence). Trimming removed 5 bases from V and 0 bases from J; junction bases left unmatched: 9. RNA transcripts were the template for amplifying TCR beta CDR3 regions. First-round RT-PCR of the TCR CDR3 relied on the HTBI primer set. TCRdb analysed the multiplex PCR reads with MiXCR anew, one entry per CDR3 protein. The data hold about 500,000 distinct CDR3 sequences, with 15% to 20% observed a single time.

This chain connects TRBV27 to TRBJ2-7; 8 bases map to TRBD1. The specimen sequenced was blood. This TCR was recovered from a woman in her twenties or thirties with Graves' ophthalmopathy. The CDR3 here is CASSGGRDRSSYEQYF. The CDR3, as DNA: TGTGCCAGCAGTGGGGGCCGGGACAGGAGCTCCTACGAGCAGTACTTC.